These 8 T cell receptor beta chains were sequenced from one sample in a study of cytomegalovirus exposure and HLA in healthy donors. The PCR used 60 Vbeta and 13 Jbeta primers. Clones were sequenced by immunoSEQ multiplex PCR, and TCRdb holds only the in-frame ones, with some missing. The sample yields some 200,000 clones, approximately 70% seen once. The sample was PBMCs. The source of these receptors is a man aged 35-49 years in good health and CMV-seropositive.

A word on this clone: In the same sample, other DNA sequences code for this CDR3. V and J are TRBV5-1 and TRBJ2-7; possibly TRBD1 for D (6 bases). CDR3 length: 15 residues. V gave up 0 bases and J gave up 1 base, with 11 bases separating them. CDR1 is SGHRS and CDR2 is YFSETQ in the germline V gene. This CDR3 is CASSLAGTLSYEQYF. CDR3 coding DNA: TGCGCCAGCAGCTTGGCTGGGACACTTTCCTACGAGCAGTACTTC.

This CDR3 reads CASSPSGQGGDTQYF. In DNA, the CDR3 is TGTGCCAGCAGCCCCTCTGGACAGGGGGGAGATACGCAGTATTTT. This chain connects TRBV7-2 to TRBJ2-3; 10 nucleotides match TRBD1. The V gene end was trimmed by 5 bases and the J gene end by 5 bases; junction bases not matched to a gene: 7. Germline assignment: CDR1 SGHTA and CDR2 FQGNSA. The CDR3 is 15 residues long.

J is TRBJ2-3 and V is TRBV5-6; 8 nucleotides line up with TRBD2. The length of the CDR3 is 14 residues. V trimming: 1 base; J trimming: 6 bases; junction bases outside the gene matches: 4. Germline V gene data show CDR1 as SGHDT and CDR2 as YYEEEE. CDR3 bases: TGTGCCAGCAGCTTGAGCGGGGGCCGGGATACGCAGTATTTT. Encoded protein: CASSLSGGRDTQYF. Combining the CDR3 with reference TRBV5-6 and TRBJ2-3 gives the whole variable domain DAGVTQSPTHLIKTRGQQVTLRCSPKSGHDTVSWYQQALGQGPQFIFQYYEEEERQRGNFPDRFSGHQFPNYSSELNVNALLLGDSALYLCASSLSGGRDTQYFGPGTRLTVL.

This clone was detected a few times. V and J are TRBV5-4 and TRBJ1-2; D not certain. The CDR3 has 13 amino acids. The germline V and J ends were trimmed by 0 bases and 3 bases, with 6 bases remaining between them. CDR1 is SGHNT and CDR2 is YYREEE in the germline V gene (reference sequence). The DNA of the CDR3 is TGTGCCAGCAGCTTGGACAACGACTATGGCTACACCTTC. As protein: CASSLDNDYGYTF. Based on the CDR3 plus reference TRBV5-4 and TRBJ1-2, the full variable domain is ETGVTQSPTHLIKTRGQQVTLRCSSQSGHNTVSWYQQALGQGPQFIFQYYREEENGRGNFPPRFSGLQFPNYSSELNVNALELDDSALYLCASSLDNDYGYTFGSGTRLTVV.

The rearrangement uses TRBV27 and TRBJ2-5; the D gene is possibly TRBD2 (5 bases). V was clipped by 5 bases and J by 4 bases, with 5 bases between them. CDR1 and CDR2 (germline): MNHEY, SMNVEV (reference sequence). The CDR3 has 11 amino acids. The CDR3: CASSSGETQYF. CDR3 in DNA: TGTGCCAGCAGTAGCGGAGAGACCCAGTACTTC.

The chain recombines TRBV5-8 with TRBJ2-5; possibly TRBD1 for D (6 bases). The J call may be mistaken, given a closer DNA end match to TRBJ2-7. Germline V gene sequence: CDR1 SGHTS, CDR2 YDEGEE. The CDR3 has 12 amino acids. The CDR3 region is CASRDTGLEQYF. CDR3 coding DNA: TGTGCCAGCAGGGATACAGGGCTCGAGCAGTACTTC.

The J gene is TRBJ1-2, the V gene TRBV9, with D possibly matching TRBD1 (6 bases). Germline CDR1 and CDR2: SGDLS and YYNGEE. The CDR3 is 13 residues long. Deletions cut 2 bases from V and 6 bases from J, with 11 bases between. In DNA form, the CDR3 reads TGTGCCAGCAGCGTGAAGGGGGTGGATGGCTACACCTTC. Translation gives CASSVKGVDGYTF.

This clone was detected only once. The chain recombines TRBV29-1 with TRBJ2-2; possible D gene TRBD1, 6 bases. The CDR3 covers 14 residues. V lost 7 bases and J lost 6, with 18 bases in between. The V gene's germline CDR1 is SQVTM and CDR2 ANQGSEA. CDR3 sequence (DNA): TGCAGCGCCGATCCGGGACAAGGGTCCGGGGAGCTGTTTTTT. It yields the protein CSADPGQGSGELFF.